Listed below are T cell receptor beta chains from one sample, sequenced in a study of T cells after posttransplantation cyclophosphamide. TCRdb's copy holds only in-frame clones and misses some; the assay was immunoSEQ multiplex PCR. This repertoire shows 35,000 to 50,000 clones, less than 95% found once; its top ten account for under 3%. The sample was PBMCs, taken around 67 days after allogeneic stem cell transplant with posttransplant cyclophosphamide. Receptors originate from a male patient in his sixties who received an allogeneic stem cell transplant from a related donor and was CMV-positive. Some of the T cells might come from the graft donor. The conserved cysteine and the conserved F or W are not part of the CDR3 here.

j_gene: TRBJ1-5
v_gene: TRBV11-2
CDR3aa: ASSLMAGTGGLVQPQH

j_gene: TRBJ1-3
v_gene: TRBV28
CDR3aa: ASRTGLLREGNSGNTIY

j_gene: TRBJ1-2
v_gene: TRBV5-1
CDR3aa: ASSLTGAGGYT

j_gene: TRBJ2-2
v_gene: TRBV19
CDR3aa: ASRMGASAGELF

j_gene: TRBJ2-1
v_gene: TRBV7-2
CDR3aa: ARGFPFRDYNEQF

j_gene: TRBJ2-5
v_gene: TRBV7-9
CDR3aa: ASSFGGSGTQY

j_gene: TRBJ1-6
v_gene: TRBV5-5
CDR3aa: ASSLELLVNSPLH

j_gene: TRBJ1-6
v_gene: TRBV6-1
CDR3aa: ASSGTTDNSPLH

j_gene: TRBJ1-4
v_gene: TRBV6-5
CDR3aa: ASSYSRGEKLF

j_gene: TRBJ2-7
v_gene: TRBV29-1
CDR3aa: SAGQDYEQY

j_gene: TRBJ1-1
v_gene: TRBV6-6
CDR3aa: ASSYGGVTSAEAF

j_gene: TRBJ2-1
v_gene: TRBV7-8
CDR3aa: ASSLGELGGQF

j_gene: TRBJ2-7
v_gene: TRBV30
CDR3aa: ACGTASSYEQY

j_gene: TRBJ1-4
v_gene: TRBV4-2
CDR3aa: ASSQTGTNEKLF

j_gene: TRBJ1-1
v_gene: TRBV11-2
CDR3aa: ASSLDSSQGYMNTEAF

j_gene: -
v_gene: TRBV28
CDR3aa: ASYPIQGLGSYEQY

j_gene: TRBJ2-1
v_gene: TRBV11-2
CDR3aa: ASSTGQGASYNEQF

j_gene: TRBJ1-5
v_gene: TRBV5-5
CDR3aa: ASSLRAGTGGGQPQH

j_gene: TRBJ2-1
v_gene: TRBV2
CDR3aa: ASSEGLPVSYNEQF

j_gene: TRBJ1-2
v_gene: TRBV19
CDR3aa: ASSSGQGTNYGYT

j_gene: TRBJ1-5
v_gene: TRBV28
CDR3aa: ASSSQGQGSGQPQH

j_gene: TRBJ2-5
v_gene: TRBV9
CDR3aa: ASSAPLAGGYQETQY

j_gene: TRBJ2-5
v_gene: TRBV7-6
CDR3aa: ASSPLLAGQETQY

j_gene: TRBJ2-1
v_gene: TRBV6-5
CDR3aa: ASVPLGGGASQF

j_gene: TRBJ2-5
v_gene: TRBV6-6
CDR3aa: ASSSPPGQKWETQY

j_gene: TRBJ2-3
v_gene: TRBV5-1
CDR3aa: ASSLISSTDTQY

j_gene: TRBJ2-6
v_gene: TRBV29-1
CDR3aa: SVGSIRDSGANVLT

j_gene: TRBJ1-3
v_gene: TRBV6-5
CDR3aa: ASSYWTGGGNTIY

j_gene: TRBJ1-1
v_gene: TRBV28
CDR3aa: ASSLPSTGNRGAF

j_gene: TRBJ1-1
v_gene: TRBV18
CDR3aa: ASSIYSLPNTEAF

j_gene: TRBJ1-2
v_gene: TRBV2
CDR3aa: ARDGSTHGYT

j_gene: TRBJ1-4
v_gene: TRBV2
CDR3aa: ASRQGPKIATNEKLF

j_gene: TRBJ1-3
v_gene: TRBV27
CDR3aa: ASSFGGSGNTIY

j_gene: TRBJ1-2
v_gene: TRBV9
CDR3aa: ASSVAAQPDNYGYT

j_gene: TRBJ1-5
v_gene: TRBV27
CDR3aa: ASSLNRVQPQH

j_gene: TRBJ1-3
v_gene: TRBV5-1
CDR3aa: ASSLGDRASGDTIY

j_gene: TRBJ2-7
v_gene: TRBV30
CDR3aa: AWNLAVSYEQY

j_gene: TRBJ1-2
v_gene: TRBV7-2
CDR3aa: ASSFGTGRTYYGYT

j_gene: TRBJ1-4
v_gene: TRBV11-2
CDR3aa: ASSKVGRAPNEKLF

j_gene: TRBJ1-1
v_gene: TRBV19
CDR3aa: ASSILGTGGSEAF

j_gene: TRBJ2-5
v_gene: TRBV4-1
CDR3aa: ASSQSISTGVIGTQY

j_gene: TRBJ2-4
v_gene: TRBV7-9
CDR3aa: ASSPRRDQDIQY

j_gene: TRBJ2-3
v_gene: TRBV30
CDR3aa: AWSSGLSTDTQY

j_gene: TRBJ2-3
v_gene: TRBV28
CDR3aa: ASSLSQLAGGREDTQY

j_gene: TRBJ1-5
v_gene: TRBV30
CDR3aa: AWSYGVGQPQH

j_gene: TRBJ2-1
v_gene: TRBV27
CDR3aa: ASANQAHNEQF

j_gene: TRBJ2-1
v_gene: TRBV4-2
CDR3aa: ASSRDWNNEQF

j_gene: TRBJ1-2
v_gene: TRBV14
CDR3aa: ASSIGQGATYGYT

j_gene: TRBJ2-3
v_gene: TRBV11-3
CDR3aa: ASSLAGGPTDTQY